Presented here are 13 T cell receptor beta chains from one specimen sequenced in a study of T-cell reconstitution after alpha-beta-depleted transplantation in children. Using unique molecular identifiers, the investigators prepared the TCRbeta library. MiXCR, applied by TCRdb to the PCR reads, yields one record per CDR3 protein. Counted here are approximately 340,000 distinct CDR3 sequences, approximately 10% occurring once; the ten biggest clones make up approximately 2.3%. The specimen was PBMCs from the stem cell graft donor, collected from the stem cell graft. The source is a human donor who donated a stem cell graft to a child with acute lymphoblastic leukemia.

This clonotype was counted a few times. The CDR3 nucleotides are TGTGCCAGTAACGCCCTAGAGGGGGTGAACACTGAAGCTTTCTTT. It codes for CASNALEGVNTEAFF. J is TRBJ1-1 and V is TRBV19; D might be TRBD1 (6 bases). The CDR3 loop spans 15 amino acids. In germline, CDR1 is LNHDA, CDR2 SQIVND (reference sequence). Trimming took off 7 bases at V and 0 bases at J, with 15 bases between the two ends.

V and J are TRBV11-2 and TRBJ1-6; 7 bases are a match to TRBD1. This CDR3 is 15 amino acids long. CDR1 and CDR2 from the germline V gene are SGHAT and FQNNGV. V was pared by 1 base and J by 10 bases, with 7 bases of the junction left unmatched. DNA of the CDR3: TGTGCCAGCAGCTTAGGTGGTTACAGGGGATCACCCCTCCACTTT. This sequence encodes CASSLGGYRGSPLHF.

The genes are TRBV7-9 and TRBJ2-3; either TRBD1 or TRBD2 may fit D (5 bases each). Per the germline V gene, CDR1 is SEHNR and CDR2 is FQNEAQ (reference sequence). V lost 6 bases and J 2 bases, leaving 9 bases between the germline ends. CDR3 length equals 13 residues. CDR3 DNA sequence: TGTGCCAGCAGGGGGGAAAACACAGATACGCAGTATTTT. It specifies CASRGENTDTQYF.

CDR3 in amino acids: CASSLRPPGASSYNEQFF. CDR3 coding DNA: TGTGCCAGCAGCCTACGCCCACCCGGGGCGAGCTCCTACAATGAGCAGTTCTTC. This sequence joins TRBV7-2 and TRBJ2-1; possibly TRBD1 or TRBD2 for D (5 bases each). The CDR3 is 18 residues long. Looked up from germline, CDR1 is SGHTA and CDR2 is FQGNSA. Trimming shortened V by 5 bases and J by 0 bases, and 20 bases separated the two germline ends.

In this sample, this clonotype turned up a few times. The chain has TRBV6-6 and TRBJ1-2; TRBD1 agrees at 7 bases. The length of the CDR3 is 12 residues. Germline values: CDR1 MNHNY, CDR2 SVGAGI (reference sequence). Trimming took 11 bases from V and 4 from J; bases not matched to a gene: 7. The CDR3 reads CALGGLTYGYTF. CDR3 coding DNA: TGTGCCTTAGGGGGCTTAACCTATGGCTACACCTTC.

This chain uses TRBV27 with TRBJ2-1; 10 nucleotides match TRBD1. Looked up from germline, CDR1 is MNHEY and CDR2 is SMNVEV (reference sequence). The V segment lost 6 bases and the J segment 3 bases; nucleotides outside the gene matches: 5. The CDR3 has 15 residues. The CDR3 loop is CASSETGGVYNEQFF. In DNA, the CDR3 is TGTGCCAGCAGCGAGACAGGGGGCGTCTACAATGAGCAGTTCTTC.

V is TRBV29-1 and J is TRBJ2-1; D might be TRBD1 (5 bases). Germline V gene data show CDR1 as SQVTM and CDR2 as ANQGSEA. V lost 3 bases, J lost 9 bases, and 9 bases lay in between. This CDR3 has 11 amino acids. CDR3 sequence (DNA): TGCAGCGTTGATAGGGGTTCTGAGCAGTTCTTC. Protein product: CSVDRGSEQFF.

This clonotype was counted a few times. The gene calls are TRBV27 and TRBJ1-3; D is ambiguous. Trimming took 0 bases from V and 2 from J, leaving 8 bases between them. Germline assignment: CDR1 MNHEY and CDR2 SMNVEV (reference sequence). The length of the CDR3 is 15 residues. The CDR3 loop is CASSLSGIPGNTIYF. In DNA, the CDR3 is TGTGCCAGCAGTTTATCGGGGATCCCTGGAAACACCATATATTTT.

This clonotype turned up a few times. The CDR3 region is CASSPPAAELFF. The CDR3 DNA follows: TGTGCCAGCTCACCACCTGCGGCCGAACTGTTTTTT. The chain is built from TRBV18 and TRBJ1-4; no reliable D call. Trimming shortened V by 0 bases and J by 12 bases, and 8 bases separated the two germline ends. Germline V gene sequence: CDR1 KGHSH, CDR2 LQKENI. The CDR3 covers 12 residues.

In this sample, this clonotype turned up a few times. The V gene is TRBV10-3, the J gene TRBJ2-7, with D perhaps TRBD1 (6 bases). The germline V gene has CDR1 ENHRY and CDR2 SYGVKD. Trimming removed 6 bases at V and 2 bases at J, with 11 bases between. This CDR3 has 13 residues. The chain's CDR3 is CAIRGTLTYEQYF. The CDR3 DNA is TGTGCCATCAGGGGGACACTAACCTACGAGCAGTACTTC.

The V call is TRBV4-2, the J call TRBJ1-1; the D gene is possibly TRBD1 (5 bases). This CDR3 spans 16 amino acids. The germline gives CDR1 LGHNA, CDR2 YNFKEQ. V was pared by 4 bases and J by 1 base, with 16 bases between. CDR3 amino acids: CASSRGTEGPNTEAFF. The CDR3 DNA reads TGTGCCAGCAGCCGGGGGACGGAGGGCCCGAACACTGAAGCTTTCTTT.

The rearrangement uses TRBV21-1 and TRBJ2-7. TRBV21-1 constitutes a pseudogene. CDR3 length: 15 residues. DNA for the CDR3: TGTGCCAGCACCCACAAGGATAATCGGTCCTACGAGCAGTACTTC. Amino acid sequence: CASTHKDNRSYEQYF.

The table lists this clonotype with many counts. V is TRBV12-3 or TRBV12-4 and J is TRBJ1-1; 9 nucleotides match TRBD1. The ends lost 6 bases at V and 2 bases at J; junction bases unmatched: 4. The CDR3 loop spans 14 amino acids. CDR3 in DNA: TGTGCCAGCAGGCGGACAGGGGAAAACACTGAAGCTTTCTTT. Its translation is CASRRTGENTEAFF.